The sequence of this T cell receptor (beta chain) was determined in a study of blood T cell repertoires in COVID-19. Study-wide context: Specimens from acute and convalescent COVID-19 originated in the United States, Italy and Spain. Sources were T cells, B-cell-depleted T cells, or PBMCs; the material itself was cDNA or gDNA.

In the original processing: Nucleated cell number was recorded as an estimate derived from reference gene primer amplification. Sequencing used immunoSEQ multiplex PCR; TCRdb keeps in-frame clones, though not all of them. V and J calls and clone size are copied from that table; D and trimming were computed from the DNA. The sample contains some 60,000 clones, under 85% of which appear only once. The receptor comes from a woman older than 75 with acute or convalescent COVID-19. Sample: peripheral blood.

The CDR3 sequence is CASSPPGQSYEQYF. The CDR3 nucleotides read TGTGCCAGCAGTCCTCCGGGACAGAGTTACGAGCAGTACTTC. The chain carries TRBV6-5 and TRBJ2-7; 7 bases are a match to TRBD1. J was trimmed by 4 bases and V by 5 bases; bases with no gene match: 8. The germline V gene encodes CDR1 MNHEY and CDR2 SVGAGI. This CDR3 has 14 residues.